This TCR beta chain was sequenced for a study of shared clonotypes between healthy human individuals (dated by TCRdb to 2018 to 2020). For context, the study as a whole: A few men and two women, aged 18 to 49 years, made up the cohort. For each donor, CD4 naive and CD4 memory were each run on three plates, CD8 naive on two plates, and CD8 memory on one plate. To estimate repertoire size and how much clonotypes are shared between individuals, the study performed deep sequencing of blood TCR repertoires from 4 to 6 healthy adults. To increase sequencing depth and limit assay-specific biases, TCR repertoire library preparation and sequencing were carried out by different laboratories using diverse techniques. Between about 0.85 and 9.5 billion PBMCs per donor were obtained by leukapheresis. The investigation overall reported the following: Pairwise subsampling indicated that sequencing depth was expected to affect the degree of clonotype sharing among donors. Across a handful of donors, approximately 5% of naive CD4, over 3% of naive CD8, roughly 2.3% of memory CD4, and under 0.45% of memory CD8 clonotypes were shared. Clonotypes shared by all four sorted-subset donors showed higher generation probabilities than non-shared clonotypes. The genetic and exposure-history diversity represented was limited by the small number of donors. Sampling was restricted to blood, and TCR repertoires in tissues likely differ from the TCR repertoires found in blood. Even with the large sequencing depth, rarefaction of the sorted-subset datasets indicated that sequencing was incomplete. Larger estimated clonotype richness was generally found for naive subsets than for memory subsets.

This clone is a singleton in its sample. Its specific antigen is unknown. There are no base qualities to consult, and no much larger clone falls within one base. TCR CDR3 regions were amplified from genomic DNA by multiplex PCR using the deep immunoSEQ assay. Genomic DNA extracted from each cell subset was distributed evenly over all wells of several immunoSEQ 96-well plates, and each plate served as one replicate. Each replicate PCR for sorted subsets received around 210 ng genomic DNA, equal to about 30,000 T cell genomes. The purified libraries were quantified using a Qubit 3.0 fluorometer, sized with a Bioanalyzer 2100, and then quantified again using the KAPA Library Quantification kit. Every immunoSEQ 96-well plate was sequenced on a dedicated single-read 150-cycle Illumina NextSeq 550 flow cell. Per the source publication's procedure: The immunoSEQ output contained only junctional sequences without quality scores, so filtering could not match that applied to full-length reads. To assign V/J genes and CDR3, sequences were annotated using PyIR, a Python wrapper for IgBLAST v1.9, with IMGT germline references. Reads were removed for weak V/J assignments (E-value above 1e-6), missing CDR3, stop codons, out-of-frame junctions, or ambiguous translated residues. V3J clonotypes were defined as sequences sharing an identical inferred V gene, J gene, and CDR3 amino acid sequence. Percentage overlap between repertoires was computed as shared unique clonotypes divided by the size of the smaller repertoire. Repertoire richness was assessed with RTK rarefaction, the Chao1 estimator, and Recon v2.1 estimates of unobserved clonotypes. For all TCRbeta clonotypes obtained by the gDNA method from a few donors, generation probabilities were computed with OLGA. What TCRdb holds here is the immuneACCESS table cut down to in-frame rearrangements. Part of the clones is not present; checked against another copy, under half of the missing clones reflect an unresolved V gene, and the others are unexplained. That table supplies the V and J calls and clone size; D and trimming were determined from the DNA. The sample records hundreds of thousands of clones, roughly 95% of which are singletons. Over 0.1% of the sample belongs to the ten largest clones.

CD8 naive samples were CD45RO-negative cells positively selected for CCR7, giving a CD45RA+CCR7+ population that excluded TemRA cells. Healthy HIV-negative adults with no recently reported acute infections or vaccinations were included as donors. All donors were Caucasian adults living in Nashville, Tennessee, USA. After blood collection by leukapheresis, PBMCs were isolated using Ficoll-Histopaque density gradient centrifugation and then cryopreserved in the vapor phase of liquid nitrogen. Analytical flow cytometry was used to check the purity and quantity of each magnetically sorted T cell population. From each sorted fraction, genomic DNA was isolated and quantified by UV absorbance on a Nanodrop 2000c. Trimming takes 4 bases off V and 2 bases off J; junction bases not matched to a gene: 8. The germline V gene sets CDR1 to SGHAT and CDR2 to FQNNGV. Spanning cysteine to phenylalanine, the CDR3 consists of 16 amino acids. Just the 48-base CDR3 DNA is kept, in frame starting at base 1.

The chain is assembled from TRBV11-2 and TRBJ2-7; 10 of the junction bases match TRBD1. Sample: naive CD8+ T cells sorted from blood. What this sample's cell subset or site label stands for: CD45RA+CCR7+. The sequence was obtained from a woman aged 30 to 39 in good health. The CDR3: CASSYHRDRGPYEQYF. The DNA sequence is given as TGTGCCAGCAGCTACCACCGGGACAGGGGACCCTACGAGCAGTACTTC.